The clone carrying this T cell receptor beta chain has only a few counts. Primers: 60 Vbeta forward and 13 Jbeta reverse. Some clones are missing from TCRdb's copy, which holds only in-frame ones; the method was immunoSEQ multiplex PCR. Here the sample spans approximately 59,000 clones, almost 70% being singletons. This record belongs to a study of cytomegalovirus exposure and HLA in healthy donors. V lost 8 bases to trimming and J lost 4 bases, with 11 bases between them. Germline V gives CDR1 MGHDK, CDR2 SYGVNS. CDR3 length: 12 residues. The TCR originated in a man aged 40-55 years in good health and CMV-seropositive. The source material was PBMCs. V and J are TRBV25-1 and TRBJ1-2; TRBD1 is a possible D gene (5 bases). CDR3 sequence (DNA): TGTGCCAGCCGCAGGGAGGGCTATGGCTACACCTTC. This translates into CASRREGYGYTF.